This TCR beta chain was captured in a study of CD8 T cells in Susac syndrome. TEMRA cells underwent FACS enrichment and CD8+ and CD4+ T cells underwent negative isolation. The V and J ends lost 2 bases and 12 bases, in that order; junction bases with no gene match: 12. The CDR3 length is 14 residues. Per germline, CDR1 DFQATT and CDR2 SNEGSKA (reference sequence). Reverse transcription of about 0.45 to 1 ug RNA was carried out with random hexamers. TCRdb analysed the immunoSEQ multiplex PCR reads with MiXCR anew, one entry per CDR3 protein. Among some 300,000 distinct CDR3 sequences, 70% to 90% were seen once, and the ten largest hold around 0.2%.

The chain combines TRBV20-1 with TRBJ2-1; TRBD2 agrees at 8 bases. The TCR comes from a human donor with multiple sclerosis. The sample consisted of CD8+ T cells from PBMCs. The CDR3 sequence is CSARSNPGTRVQFF. The CDR3 bases are TGCAGTGCTAGATCGAACCCAGGGACTAGGGTGCAGTTCTTC.